This TCR beta chain is drawn from a study of regulatory T cells. Study-level points and caveats: Regulatory T cells showed the strongest V-J pair restriction and V/J gene skewing among patient repertoires. In CD3G-deficient patients, conventional CD4+ T cells were enriched for hydrophobic CDR3 residues at positions 6 and 7.

At testing, patients were 2 to 39 years old, with reduced naive and increased memory T-cell proportions. CD4+ T cells were divided by sorting: CD25-high CD127-low Tregs, CD25-low CD127-high conventional cells. The PCR used 52 TRBV and 13 TRBJ primers. Assay: immunoSEQ multiplex PCR; the TCRdb copy retains only in-frame clones and omits some. The table records about 23,000 clones, approximately 90% of them present only once. With respect to this clone: Its specificity is unknown.

The sequencing input was conventional CD4+ T cells sorted from blood. The receptor was derived from a child under 18 with CD3G deficiency.

The CDR3 region has the DNA TGTGCCAGCCACCGAGCGACTAGCGGCTCCTACGAGCAGTACTTC. Protein: CASHRATSGSYEQYF. V gene TRBV28 combines with J gene TRBJ2-7, with 9 positions matching TRBD2. CDR1 is MDHEN and CDR2 is SYDVKM in the germline V gene. The ends lost 8 bases at V and 0 bases at J; junction bases unmatched: 8. CDR3 length equals 15 residues.